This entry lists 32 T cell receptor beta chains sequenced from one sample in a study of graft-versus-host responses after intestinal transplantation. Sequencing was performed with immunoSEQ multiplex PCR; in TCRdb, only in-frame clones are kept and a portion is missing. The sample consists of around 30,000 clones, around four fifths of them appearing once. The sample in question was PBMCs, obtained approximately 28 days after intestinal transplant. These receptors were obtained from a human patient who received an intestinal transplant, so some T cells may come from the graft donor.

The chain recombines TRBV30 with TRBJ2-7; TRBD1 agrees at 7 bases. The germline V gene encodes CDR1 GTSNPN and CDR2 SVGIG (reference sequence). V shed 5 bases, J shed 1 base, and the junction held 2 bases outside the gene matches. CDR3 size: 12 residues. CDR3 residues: CAWGDSSYEQYF. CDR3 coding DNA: TGTGCCTGGGGGGACAGTTCCTACGAGCAGTACTTC. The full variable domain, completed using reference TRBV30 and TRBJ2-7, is SQTIHQWPATLVQPVGSPLSLECTVEGTSNPNLYWYRQAAGRGLQLLFYSVGIGQISSEVPQNLSASRPQDRQFILSSKKLLLSDSGFYLCAWGDSSYEQYFGPGTRLTVT.

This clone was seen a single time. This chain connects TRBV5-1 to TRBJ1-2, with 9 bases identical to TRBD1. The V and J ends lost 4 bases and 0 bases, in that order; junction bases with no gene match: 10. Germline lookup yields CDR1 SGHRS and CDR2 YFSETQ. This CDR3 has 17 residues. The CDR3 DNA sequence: TGCGCCAGCAGCCTTTTACAGGGGGCCCCCACTAACTATGGCTACACCTTC. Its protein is CASSLLQGAPTNYGYTF. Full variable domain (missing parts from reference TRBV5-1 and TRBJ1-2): KAGVTQTPRYLIKTRGQQVTLSCSPISGHRSVSWYQQTPGQGLQFLFEYFSETQRNKGNFPGRFSGRQFSNSRSEMNVSTLELGDSALYLCASSLLQGAPTNYGYTFGSGTRLTVV.

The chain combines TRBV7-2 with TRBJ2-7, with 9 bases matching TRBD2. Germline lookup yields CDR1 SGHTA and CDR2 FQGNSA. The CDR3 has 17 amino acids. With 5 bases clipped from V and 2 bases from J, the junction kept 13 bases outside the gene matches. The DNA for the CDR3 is TGTGCCAGCAGCCTGCATACAACTAGCGGGTCTACCTACGAGCAGTACTTC. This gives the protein CASSLHTTSGSTYEQYF.

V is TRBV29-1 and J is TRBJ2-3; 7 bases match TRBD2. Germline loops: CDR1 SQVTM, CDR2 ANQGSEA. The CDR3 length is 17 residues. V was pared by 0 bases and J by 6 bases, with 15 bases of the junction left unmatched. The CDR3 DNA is TGCAGCGTTGAAGAGTACGTGCCAGCGGGGTTACCCGATACGCAGTATTTT. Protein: CSVEEYVPAGLPDTQYF.

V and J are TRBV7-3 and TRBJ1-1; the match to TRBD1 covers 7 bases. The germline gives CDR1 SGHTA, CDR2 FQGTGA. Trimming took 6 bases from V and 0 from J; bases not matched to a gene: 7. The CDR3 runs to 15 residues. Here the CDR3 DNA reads TGTGCCAGCAGTTCCTCTGGGACAGTGAACACTGAAGCTTTCTTT. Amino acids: CASSSSGTVNTEAFF.

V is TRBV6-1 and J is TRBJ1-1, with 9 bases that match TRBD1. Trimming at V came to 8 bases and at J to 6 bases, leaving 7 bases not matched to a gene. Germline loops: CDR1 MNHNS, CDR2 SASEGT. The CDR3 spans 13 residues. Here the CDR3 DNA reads TGTGCCAGCGAAAGGGACAGGGCCTCTGAAGCTTTCTTT. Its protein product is CASERDRASEAFF.

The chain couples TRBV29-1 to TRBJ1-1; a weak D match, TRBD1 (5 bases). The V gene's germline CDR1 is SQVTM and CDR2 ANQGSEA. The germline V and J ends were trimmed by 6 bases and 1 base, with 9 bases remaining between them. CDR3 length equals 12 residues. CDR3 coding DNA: TGCAGCGTAGGGACGGCGAACACTGAAGCTTTCTTT. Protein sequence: CSVGTANTEAFF.

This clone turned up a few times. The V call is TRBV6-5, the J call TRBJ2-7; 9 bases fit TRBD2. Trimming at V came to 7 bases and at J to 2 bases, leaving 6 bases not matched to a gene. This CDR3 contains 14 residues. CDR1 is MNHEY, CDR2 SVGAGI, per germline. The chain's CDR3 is CASNIAGAPYEQYF. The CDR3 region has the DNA TGTGCCAGCAACATAGCGGGAGCGCCCTACGAGCAGTACTTC.

The CDR3 loop reads CASSQTIFSYNEQFF. The CDR3 DNA sequence: TGTGCCAGCAGCCAGACAATCTTCAGCTACAATGAGCAGTTCTTC. The genes are TRBV14 and TRBJ2-1; D gene unclear. Looked up from germline, CDR1 is SGHDN and CDR2 is FVKESK. The ends were cut back, 3 bases at V and 3 bases at J, with 12 bases in the middle. The CDR3 is 15 residues long.

CDR3 region: CASSVGVVEETQYF. In DNA, the CDR3 is TGTGCCAGCAGCGTAGGAGTGGTAGAAGAGACCCAGTACTTC. The rearrangement uses TRBV9 and TRBJ2-5; no firm D call. In germline, CDR1 is SGDLS, CDR2 YYNGEE. V was trimmed by 0 bases and J by 3 bases, leaving 9 bases between them. The length of the CDR3 is 14 residues.

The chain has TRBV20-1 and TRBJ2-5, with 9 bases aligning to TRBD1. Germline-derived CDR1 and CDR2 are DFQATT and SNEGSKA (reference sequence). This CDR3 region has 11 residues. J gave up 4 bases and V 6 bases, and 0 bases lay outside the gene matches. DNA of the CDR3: TGCAGTGCGGGACAGGGAGAGACCCAGTACTTC. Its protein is CSAGQGETQYF.

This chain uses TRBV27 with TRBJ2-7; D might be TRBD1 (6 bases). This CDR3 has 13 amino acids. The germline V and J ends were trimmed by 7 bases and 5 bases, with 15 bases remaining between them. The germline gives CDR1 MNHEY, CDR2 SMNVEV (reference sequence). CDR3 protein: CASNPTGFDEQYF. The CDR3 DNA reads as TGTGCCAGCAACCCCACAGGGTTTGACGAGCAGTACTTC.

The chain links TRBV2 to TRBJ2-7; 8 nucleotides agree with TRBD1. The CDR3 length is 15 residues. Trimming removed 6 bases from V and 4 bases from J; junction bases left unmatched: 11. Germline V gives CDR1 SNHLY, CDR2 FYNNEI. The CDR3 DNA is TGTGCCAGCAGGCCAGGACAGGGTGGTTGGTACGAGCAGTACTTC. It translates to CASRPGQGGWYEQYF.

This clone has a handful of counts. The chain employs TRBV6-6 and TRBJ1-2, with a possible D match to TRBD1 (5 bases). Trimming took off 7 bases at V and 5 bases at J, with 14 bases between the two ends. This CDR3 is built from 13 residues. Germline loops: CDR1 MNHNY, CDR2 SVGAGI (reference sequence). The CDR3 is CASTVGEGYGYTF. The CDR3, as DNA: TGTGCCAGCACCGTCGGGGAGGGGTATGGCTACACCTTC.

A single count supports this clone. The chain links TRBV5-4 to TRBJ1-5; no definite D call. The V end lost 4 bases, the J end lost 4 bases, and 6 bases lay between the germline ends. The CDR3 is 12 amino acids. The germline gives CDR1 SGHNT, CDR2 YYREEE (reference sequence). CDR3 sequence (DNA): TGTGCCAGCAGCCTAGAGAATCAGCCCCAGCATTTT. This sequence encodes CASSLENQPQHF.

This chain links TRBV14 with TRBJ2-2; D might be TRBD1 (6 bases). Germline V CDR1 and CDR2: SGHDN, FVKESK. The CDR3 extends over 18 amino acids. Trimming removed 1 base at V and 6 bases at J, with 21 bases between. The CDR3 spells CASSQVPTGTRRSGELFF. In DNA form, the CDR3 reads TGTGCCAGCAGCCAAGTTCCTACCGGGACAAGGCGGTCCGGGGAGCTGTTTTTT.

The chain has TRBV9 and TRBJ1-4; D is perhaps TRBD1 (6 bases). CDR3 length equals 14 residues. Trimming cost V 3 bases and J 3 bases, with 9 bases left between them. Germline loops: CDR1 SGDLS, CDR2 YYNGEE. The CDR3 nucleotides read TGTGCCAGCAGCGAGGAGGGGGCTAATGAAAAACTGTTTTTT. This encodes CASSEEGANEKLFF. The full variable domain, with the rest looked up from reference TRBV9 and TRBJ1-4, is DSGVTQTPKHLITATGQRVTLRCSPRSGDLSVYWYQQSLDQGLQFLIQYYNGEERAKGNILERFSAQQFPDLHSELNLSSLELGDSALYFCASSEEGANEKLFFGSGTQLSVL.

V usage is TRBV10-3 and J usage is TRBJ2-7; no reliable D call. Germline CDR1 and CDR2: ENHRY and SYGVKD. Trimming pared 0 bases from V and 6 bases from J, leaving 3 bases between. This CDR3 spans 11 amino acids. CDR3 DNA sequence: TGTGCCATCAGTGAGTCGGGCGAGCAGTACTTC. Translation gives CAISESGEQYF.

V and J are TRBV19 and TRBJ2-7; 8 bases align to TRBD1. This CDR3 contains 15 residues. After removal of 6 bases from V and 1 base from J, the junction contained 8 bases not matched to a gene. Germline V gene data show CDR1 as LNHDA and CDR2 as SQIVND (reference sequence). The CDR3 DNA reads TGTGCCAGTAGCGGGGTAACAGGGGGGTCCTACGAGCAGTACTTC. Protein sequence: CASSGVTGGSYEQYF. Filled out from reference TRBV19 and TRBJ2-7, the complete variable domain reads DGGITQSPKYLFRKEGQNVTLSCEQNLNHDAMYWYRQDPGQGLRLIYYSQIVNDFQKGDIAEGYSVSREKKESFPLTVTSAQKNPTAFYLCASSGVTGGSYEQYFGPGTRLTVT.

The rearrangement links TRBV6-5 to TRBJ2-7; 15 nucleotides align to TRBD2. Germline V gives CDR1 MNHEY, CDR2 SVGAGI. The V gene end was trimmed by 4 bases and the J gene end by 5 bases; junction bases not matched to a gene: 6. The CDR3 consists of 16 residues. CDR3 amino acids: CASSLGLAGGVNEQYF. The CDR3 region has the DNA TGTGCCAGCAGTTTGGGACTAGCGGGAGGAGTGAACGAGCAGTACTTC.

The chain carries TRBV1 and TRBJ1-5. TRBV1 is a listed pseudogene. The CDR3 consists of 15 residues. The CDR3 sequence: CTSQLGPNGGQPQHF. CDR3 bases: TGCACCAGCCAGCTGGGTCCGAACGGGGGGCAGCCCCAGCATTTT.

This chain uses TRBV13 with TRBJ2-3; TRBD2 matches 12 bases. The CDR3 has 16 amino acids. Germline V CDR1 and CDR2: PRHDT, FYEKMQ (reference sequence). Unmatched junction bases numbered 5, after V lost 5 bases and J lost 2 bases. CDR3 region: CASSLGLAGITDTQYF. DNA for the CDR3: TGTGCCAGCAGCCTCGGACTAGCGGGGATCACAGATACGCAGTATTTT.

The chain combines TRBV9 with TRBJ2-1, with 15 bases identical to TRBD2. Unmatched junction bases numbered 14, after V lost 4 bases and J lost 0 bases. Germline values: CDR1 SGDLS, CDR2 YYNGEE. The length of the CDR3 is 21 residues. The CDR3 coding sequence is TGTGCCAGCAGCCATCCAAGGAGGACTAGCGGGGGGGAAAGCTCCTACAATGAGCAGTTCTTC. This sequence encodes CASSHPRRTSGGESSYNEQFF.

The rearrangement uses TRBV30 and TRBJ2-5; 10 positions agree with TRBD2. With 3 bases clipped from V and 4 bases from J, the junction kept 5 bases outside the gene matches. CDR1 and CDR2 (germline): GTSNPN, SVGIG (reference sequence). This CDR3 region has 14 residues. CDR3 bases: TGTGCCTGGAGAGCGGGAGGGCCCCTAGAGACCCAGTACTTC. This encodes CAWRAGGPLETQYF.

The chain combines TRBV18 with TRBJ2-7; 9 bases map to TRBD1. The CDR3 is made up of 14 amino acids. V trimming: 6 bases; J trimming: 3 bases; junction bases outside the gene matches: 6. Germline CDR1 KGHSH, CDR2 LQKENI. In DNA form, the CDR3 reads TGTGCCAGCTCGTCACAGGGGGCAAGCTACGAGCAGTACTTC. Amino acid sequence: CASSSQGASYEQYF.

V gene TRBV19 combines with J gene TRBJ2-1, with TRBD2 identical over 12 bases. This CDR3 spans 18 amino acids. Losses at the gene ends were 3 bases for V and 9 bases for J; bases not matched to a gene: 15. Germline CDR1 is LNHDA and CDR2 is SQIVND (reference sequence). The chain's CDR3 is CASSIRPILAGGLIEQFF. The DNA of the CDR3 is TGTGCCAGTAGTATTCGCCCCATTCTAGCGGGAGGGCTAATTGAGCAGTTCTTC.

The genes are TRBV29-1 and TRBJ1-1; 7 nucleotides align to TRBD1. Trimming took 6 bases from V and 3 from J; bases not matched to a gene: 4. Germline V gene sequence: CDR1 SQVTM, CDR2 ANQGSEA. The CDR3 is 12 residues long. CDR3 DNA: TGCAGCGTATGGGGGACAGACACTGAAGCTTTCTTT. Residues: CSVWGTDTEAFF.

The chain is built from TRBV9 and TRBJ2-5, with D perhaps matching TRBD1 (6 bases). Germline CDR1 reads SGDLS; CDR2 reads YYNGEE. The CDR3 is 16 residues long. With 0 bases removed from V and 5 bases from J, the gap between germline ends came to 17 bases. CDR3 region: CASSVGRDTPGETQYF. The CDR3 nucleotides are TGTGCCAGCAGCGTAGGTAGGGACACTCCTGGGGAGACCCAGTACTTC.

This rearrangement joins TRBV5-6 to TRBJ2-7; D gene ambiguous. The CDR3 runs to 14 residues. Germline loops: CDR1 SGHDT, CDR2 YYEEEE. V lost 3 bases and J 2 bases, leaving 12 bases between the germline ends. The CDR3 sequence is CASSSIRPPYEQYF. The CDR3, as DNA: TGTGCCAGCAGCTCAATCAGGCCGCCCTACGAGCAGTACTTC.

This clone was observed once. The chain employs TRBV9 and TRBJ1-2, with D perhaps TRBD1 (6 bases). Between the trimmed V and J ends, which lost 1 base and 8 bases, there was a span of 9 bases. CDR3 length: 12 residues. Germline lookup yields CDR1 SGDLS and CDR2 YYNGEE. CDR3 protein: CASSVSGAGYTF. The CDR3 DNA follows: TGTGCCAGCAGCGTATCAGGGGCAGGCTACACCTTC.

The CDR3 DNA reads as TGTGCCAGCAGCTCGTCCGGGGTCCCCTACGAGCAGTACTTC. The encoded protein is CASSSSGVPYEQYF. J is TRBJ2-7 and V is TRBV7-3, with D perhaps TRBD2 (5 bases). V was cut by 4 bases and J by 2 bases, with 12 bases left in between. CDR1 SGHTA and CDR2 FQGTGA come from the germline V gene. The CDR3 is 14 residues long.

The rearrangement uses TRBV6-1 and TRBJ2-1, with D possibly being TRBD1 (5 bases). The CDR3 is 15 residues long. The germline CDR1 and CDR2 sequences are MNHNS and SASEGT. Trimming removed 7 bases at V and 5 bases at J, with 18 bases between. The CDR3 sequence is CASTEGVDLNNEQFF. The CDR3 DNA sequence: TGTGCCAGCACAGAAGGGGTGGACCTGAACAATGAGCAGTTCTTC.